This paragraph reports one TCR beta chain. The data were taken from a study of blood T cell repertoires in COVID-19. Looking at the study overall: Italy, Spain and the United States were the sources of the convalescent and acute COVID-19 samples.

The authors' processing: For nucleated cells, counts were estimated from reference gene primer amplification. Assay used: immunoSEQ multiplex PCR; TCRdb lists only in-frame clones, some missing. V and J calls and clone size are those listed in that table; D and trimming were worked out from the DNA. The sample has a few hundred thousand clones, 75% to 90% seen once. Germline CDR1 reads SGHTA; CDR2 reads FQGTGA. The CDR3 runs to 16 residues. The V and J ends lost 4 bases and 0 bases respectively, with 15 bases between them. The chain couples TRBV7-3 to TRBJ2-5; a possible D gene is TRBD1 (6 bases). The sequence came from a middle-aged woman who had recovered from COVID-19. Sequencing was carried out using peripheral blood. The chain's CDR3 is CASSSQGHLNQETQYF. CDR3 nucleotides: TGTGCCAGCAGCTCACAGGGACACCTGAACCAAGAGACCCAGTACTTC.